This T cell receptor (beta chain) was documented in a study of T cells after yellow fever vaccination. This CDR3 is 15 amino acids long. The V end was cut by 0 bases, the J end by 5 bases, with 14 bases between. CDR1 and CDR2 (germline): SGHRS, YFSETQ. A few counts support this clonotype. TCRdb re-called the 5' RACE reads with MiXCR, one entry per CDR3 protein. Of hundreds of thousands of distinct CDR3 sequences listed, approximately 10% are singletons. This clonotype was obtained from a man younger than 35 who received the YFV17D yellow fever vaccine. The source material was CD4+ T cells sorted from PBMCs, sampled 5 days after the yellow fever booster vaccination. The chain recombines TRBV5-1 with TRBJ2-5, with D possibly called TRBD1 or TRBD2 (5 bases each). This CDR3 is CASSLAVSGTETQYF. The CDR3, as DNA: TGCGCCAGCAGCTTGGCTGTCTCAGGGACCGAGACCCAGTACTTC.